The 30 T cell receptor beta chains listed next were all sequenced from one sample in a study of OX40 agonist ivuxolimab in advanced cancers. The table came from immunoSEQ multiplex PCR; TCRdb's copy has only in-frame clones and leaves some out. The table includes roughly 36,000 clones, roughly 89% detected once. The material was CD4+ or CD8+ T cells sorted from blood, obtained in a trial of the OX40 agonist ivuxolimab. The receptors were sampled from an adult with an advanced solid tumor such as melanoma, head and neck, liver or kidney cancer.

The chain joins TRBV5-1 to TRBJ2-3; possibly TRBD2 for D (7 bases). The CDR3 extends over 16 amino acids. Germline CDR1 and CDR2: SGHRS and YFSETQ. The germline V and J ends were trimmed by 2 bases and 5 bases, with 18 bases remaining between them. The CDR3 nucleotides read TGCGCCAGCAGCTTCAACCCGGGGGGCCTGGTAGATACGCAGTATTTT. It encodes CASSFNPGGLVDTQYF.

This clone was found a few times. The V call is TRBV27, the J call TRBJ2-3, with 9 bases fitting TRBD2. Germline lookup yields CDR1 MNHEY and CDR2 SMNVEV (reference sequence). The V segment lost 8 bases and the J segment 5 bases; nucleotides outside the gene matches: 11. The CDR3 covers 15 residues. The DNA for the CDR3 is TGTGCCAGCTTTGCCGCGGGGGGGCGGAGAGATACGCAGTATTTT. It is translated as CASFAAGGRRDTQYF.

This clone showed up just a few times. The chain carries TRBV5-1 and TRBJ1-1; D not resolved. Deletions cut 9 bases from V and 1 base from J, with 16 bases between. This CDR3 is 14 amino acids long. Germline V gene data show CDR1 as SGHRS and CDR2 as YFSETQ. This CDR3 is CATHLDPSNTEAFF. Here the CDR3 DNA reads TGCGCCACCCACCTGGACCCCTCGAACACTGAAGCTTTCTTT.

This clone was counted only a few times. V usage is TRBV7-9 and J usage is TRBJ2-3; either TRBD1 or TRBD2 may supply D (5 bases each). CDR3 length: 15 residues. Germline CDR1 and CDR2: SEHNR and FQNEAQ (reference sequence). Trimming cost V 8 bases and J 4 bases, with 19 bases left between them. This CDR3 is CASREWASRADTQYF. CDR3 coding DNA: TGTGCCAGCCGCGAGTGGGCTAGCAGGGCAGATACGCAGTATTTT. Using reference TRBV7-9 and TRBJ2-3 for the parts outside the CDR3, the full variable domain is DTGVSQNPRHKITKRGQNVTFRCDPISEHNRLYWYRQTLGQGPEFLTYFQNEAQLEKSRLLSDRFSAERPKGSFSTLEIQRTEQGDSAMYLCASREWASRADTQYFGPGTRLTVL.

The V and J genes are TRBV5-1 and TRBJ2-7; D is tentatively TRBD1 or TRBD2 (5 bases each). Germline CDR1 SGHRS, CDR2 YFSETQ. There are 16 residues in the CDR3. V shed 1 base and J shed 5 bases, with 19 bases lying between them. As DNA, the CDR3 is TGCGCCAGCAGCTTGAGTTTCCGAGGGACGGGACACGAGCAGTACTTC. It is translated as CASSLSFRGTGHEQYF.

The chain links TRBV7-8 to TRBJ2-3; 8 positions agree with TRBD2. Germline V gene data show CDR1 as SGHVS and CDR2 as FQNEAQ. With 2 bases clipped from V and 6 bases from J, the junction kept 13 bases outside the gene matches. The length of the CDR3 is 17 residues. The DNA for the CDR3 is TGTGCCAGCAGCTTAATAGCGGGGCCACCCAGGGTGGATACGCAGTATTTT. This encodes CASSLIAGPPRVDTQYF.

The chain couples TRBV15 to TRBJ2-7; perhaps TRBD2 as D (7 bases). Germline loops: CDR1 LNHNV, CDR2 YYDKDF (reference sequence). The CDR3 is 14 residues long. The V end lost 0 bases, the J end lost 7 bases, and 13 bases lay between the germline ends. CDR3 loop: CATSREGGAREQYF. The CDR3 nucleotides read TGTGCCACCAGCAGAGAGGGGGGGGCAAGGGAGCAGTACTTC. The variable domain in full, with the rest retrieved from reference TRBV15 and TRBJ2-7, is DAMVIQNPRYQVTQFGKPVTLSCSQTLNHNVMYWYQQKSSQAPKLLFHYYDKDFNNEADTPDNFQSRRPNTSFCFLDIRSPGLGDTAMYLCATSREGGAREQYFGPGTRLTVT.

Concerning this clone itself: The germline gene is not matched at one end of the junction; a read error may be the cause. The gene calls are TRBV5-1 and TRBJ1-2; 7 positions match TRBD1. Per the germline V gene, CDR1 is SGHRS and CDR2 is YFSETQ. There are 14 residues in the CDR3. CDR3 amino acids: CASRLGDSRDGYTF. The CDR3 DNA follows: TGCGCCAGCAGATTGGGGGACAGTCGGGATGGCTACACCTTC. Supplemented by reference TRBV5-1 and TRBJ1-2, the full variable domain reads KAGVTQTPRYLIKTRGQQVTLSCSPISGHRSVSWYQQTPGQGLQFLFEYFSETQRNKGNFPGRFSGRQFSNSRSEMNVSTLELGDSALYLCASRLGDSRDGYTFGSGTRLTVV.

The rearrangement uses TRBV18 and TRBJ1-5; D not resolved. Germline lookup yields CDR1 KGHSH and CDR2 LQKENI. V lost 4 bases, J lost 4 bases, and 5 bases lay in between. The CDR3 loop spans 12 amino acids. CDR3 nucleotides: TGTGCCAGCTCACGGGGTAATCAGCCCCAGCATTTT. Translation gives CASSRGNQPQHF.

The CDR3 reads CASSSRTSGANVLTF. The CDR3 coding sequence is TGTGCCAGCAGCTCCCGGACAAGCGGGGCCAACGTCCTGACTTTC. The chain uses TRBV7-3 and TRBJ2-6; D possibly corresponds to TRBD1 (5 bases). The germline CDR1 and CDR2 sequences are SGHTA and FQGTGA. Trimming removed 4 bases at V and 4 bases at J, with 11 bases between. The CDR3 has 15 residues.

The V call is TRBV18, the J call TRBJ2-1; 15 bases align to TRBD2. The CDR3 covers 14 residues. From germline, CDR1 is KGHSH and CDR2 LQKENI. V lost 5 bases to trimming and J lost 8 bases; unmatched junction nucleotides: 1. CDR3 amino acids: CASSRTSGRDEQFF. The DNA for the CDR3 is TGTGCCAGCTCAAGGACTAGCGGGAGGGATGAGCAGTTCTTC.

The CDR3, as DNA: TGCAGTGCTAGAGACCCGGAGACCCAGTACTTC. Translated, it gives CSARDPETQYF. The chain uses TRBV20-1 and TRBJ2-5; D is unclear. Trimming left V 0 bases short and J 5 bases short, with 4 bases between. The CDR3 loop spans 11 amino acids. In germline, CDR1 is DFQATT, CDR2 SNEGSKA (reference sequence).

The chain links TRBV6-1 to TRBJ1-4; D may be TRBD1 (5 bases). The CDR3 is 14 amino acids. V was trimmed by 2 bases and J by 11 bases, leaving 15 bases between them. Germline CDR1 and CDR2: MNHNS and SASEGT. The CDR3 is CASSETAYGGKLFF. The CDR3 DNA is TGTGCCAGCAGTGAAACCGCATACGGGGGTAAACTGTTTTTT.

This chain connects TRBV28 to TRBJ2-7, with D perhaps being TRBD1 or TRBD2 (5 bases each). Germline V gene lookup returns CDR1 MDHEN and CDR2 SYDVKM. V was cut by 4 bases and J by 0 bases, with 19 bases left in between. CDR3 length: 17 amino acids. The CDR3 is CASSSGLNLGGSYEQYF. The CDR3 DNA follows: TGTGCCAGCAGTTCGGGCCTAAACCTTGGGGGCTCCTACGAGCAGTACTTC.

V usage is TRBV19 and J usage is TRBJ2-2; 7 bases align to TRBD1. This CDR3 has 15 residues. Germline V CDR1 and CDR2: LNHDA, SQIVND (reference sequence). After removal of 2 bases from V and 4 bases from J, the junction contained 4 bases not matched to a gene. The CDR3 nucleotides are TGTGCCAGTAGTATACTAGGGGGCTCCACCGGGGAGCTGTTTTTT. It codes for CASSILGGSTGELFF.

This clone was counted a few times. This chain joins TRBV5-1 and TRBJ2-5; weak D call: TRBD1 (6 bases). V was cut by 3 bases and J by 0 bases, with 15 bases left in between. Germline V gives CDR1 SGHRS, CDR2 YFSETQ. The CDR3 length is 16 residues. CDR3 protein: CASSSGAARYQETQYF. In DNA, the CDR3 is TGCGCCAGCAGCTCAGGGGCTGCGCGGTACCAAGAGACCCAGTACTTC.

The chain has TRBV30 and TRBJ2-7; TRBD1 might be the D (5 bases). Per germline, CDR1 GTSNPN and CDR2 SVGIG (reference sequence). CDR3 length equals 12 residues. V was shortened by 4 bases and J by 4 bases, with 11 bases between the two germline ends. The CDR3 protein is CAWTAGPYEQYF. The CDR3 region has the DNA TGTGCCTGGACGGCAGGGCCTTACGAGCAGTACTTC. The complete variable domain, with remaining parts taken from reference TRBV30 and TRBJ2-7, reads SQTIHQWPATLVQPVGSPLSLECTVEGTSNPNLYWYRQAAGRGLQLLFYSVGIGQISSEVPQNLSASRPQDRQFILSSKKLLLSDSGFYLCAWTAGPYEQYFGPGTRLTVT.

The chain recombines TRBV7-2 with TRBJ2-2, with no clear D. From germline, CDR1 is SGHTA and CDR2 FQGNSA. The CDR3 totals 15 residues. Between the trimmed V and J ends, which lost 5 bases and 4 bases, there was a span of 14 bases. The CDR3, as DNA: TGTGCCAGCAGCCCGGTCCAGTTAGGCACCGGGGAGCTGTTTTTT. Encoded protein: CASSPVQLGTGELFF.

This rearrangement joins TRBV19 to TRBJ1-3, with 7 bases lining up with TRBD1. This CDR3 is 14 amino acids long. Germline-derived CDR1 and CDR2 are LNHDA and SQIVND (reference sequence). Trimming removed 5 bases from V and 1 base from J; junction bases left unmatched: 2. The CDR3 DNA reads TGTGCCAGTAGTTCCAGGGGGTCTGGAAACACCATATATTTT. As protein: CASSSRGSGNTIYF.

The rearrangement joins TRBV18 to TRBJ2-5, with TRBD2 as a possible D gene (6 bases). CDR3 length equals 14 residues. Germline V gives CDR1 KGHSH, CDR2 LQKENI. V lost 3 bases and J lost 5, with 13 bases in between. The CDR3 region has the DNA TGTGCCAGCTCACCCTTCGCGGCGGGGGAGACCCAGTACTTC. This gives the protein CASSPFAAGETQYF.

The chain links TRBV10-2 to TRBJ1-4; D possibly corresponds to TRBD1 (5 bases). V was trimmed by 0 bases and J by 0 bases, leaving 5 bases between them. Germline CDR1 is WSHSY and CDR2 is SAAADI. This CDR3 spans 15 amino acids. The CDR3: CASSESGATNEKLFF. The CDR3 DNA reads TGCGCCAGCAGTGAGTCAGGGGCAACTAATGAAAAACTGTTTTTT.

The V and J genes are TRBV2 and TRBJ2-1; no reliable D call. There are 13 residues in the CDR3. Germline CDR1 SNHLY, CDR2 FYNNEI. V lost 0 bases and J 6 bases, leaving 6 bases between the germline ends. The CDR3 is CASSEAGINEQFF. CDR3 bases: TGTGCCAGCAGTGAAGCAGGGATCAATGAGCAGTTCTTC.

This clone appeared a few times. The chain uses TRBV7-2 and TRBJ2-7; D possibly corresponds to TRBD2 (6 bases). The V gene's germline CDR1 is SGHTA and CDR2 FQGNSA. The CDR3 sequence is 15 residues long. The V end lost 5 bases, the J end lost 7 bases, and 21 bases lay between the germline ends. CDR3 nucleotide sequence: TGTGCCAGCAGCCCTTCCTCCCAATATGCGGGGGAGCAGTACTTC. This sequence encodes CASSPSSQYAGEQYF.

This CDR3 reads CASSFLLAGSAVPGELFF. DNA of the CDR3: TGTGCCAGCAGCTTCTTACTAGCGGGAAGTGCCGTTCCCGGGGAGCTGTTTTTT. This chain uses TRBV7-6 with TRBJ2-2; 10 bases line up with TRBD2. The CDR3 runs to 18 residues. Germline V gene lookup returns CDR1 SGHVS and CDR2 FNYEAQ. J was trimmed by 6 bases and V by 3 bases; bases with no gene match: 13.

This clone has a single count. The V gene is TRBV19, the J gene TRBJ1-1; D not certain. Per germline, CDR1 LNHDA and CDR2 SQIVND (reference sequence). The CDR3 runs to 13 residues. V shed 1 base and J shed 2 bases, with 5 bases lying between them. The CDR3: CASSIASNTEAFF. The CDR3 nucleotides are TGTGCCAGTAGTATAGCCAGTAACACTGAAGCTTTCTTT. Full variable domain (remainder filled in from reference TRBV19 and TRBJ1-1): DGGITQSPKYLFRKEGQNVTLSCEQNLNHDAMYWYRQDPGQGLRLIYYSQIVNDFQKGDIAEGYSVSREKKESFPLTVTSAQKNPTAFYLCASSIASNTEAFFGQGTRLTVV.

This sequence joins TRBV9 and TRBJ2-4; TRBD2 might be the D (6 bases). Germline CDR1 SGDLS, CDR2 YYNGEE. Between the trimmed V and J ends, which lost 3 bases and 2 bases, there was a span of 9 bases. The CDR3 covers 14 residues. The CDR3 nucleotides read TGTGCCAGCAGCGCCGGAGGGTCCAAAAACATTCAGTACTTC. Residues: CASSAGGSKNIQYF.

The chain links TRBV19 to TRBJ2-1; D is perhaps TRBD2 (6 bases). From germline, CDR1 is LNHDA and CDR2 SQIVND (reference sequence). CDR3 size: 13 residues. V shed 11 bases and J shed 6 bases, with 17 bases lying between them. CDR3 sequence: CASAGILFNEQFF. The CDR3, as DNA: TGTGCCTCGGCGGGGATCCTTTTCAATGAGCAGTTCTTC.

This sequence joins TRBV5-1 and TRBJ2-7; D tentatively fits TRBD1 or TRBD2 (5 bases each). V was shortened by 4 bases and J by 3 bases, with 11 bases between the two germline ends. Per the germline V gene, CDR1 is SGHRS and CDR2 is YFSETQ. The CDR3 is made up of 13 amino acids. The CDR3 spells CASSTGRSYEQYF. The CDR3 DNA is TGCGCCAGCAGCACGGGACGAAGCTACGAGCAGTACTTC.

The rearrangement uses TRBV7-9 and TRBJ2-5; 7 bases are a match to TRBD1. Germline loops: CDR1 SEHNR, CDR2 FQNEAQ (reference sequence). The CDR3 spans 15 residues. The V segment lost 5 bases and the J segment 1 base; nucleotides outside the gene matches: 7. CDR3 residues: CASSPEQGIQETQYF. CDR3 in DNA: TGTGCCAGCAGCCCAGAACAGGGGATCCAAGAGACCCAGTACTTC.

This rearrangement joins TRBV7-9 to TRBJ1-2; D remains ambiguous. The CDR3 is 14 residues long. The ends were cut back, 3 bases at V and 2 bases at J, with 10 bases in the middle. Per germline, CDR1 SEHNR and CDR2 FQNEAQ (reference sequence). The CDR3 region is CASSFLTENYGYTF. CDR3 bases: TGTGCCAGCAGCTTTTTAACGGAAAACTATGGCTACACCTTC.